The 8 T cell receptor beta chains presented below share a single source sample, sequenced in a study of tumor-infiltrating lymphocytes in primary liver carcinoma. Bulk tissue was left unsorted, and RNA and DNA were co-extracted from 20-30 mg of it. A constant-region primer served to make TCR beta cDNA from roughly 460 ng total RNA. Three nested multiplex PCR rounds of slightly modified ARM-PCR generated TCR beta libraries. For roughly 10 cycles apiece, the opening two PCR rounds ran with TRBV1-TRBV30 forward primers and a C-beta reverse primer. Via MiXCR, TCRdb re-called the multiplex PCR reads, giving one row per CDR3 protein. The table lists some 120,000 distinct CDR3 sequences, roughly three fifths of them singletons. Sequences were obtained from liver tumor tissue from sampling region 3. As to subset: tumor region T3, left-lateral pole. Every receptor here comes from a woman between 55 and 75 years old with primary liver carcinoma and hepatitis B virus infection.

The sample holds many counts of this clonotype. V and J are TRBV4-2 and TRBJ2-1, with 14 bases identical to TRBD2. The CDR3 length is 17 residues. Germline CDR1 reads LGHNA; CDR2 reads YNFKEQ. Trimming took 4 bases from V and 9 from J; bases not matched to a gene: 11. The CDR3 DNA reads TGTGCCAGCAGCCGGGGGACTAGCGGGAGTAAAGATGGTGAGCAGTTCTTC. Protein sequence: CASSRGTSGSKDGEQFF.

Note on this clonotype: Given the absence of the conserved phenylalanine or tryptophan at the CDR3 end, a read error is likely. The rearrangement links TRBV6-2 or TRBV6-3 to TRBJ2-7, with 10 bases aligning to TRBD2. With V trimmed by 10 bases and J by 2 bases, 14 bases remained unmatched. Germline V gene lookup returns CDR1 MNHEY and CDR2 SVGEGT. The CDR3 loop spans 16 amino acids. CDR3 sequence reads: CANRYLGLAVPYEQYL. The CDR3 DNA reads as TGTGCCAACAGGTACTTAGGACTAGCGGTTCCCTACGAGCAGTACCTC.

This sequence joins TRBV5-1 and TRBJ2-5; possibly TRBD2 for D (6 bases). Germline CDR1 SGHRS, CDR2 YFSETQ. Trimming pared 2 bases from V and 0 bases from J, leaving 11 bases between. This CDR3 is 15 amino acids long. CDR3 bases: TGCGCCAGCAGCTTATGGGGGGAGTACCAAGAGACCCAGTACTTC. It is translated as CASSLWGEYQETQYF.

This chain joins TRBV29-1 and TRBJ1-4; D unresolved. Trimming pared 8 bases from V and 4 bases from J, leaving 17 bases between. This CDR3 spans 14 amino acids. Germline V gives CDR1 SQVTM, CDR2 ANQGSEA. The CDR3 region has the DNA TGCAGCATTGGTGGTCGTAACAGTAATGAAAAACTGTTTTTT. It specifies CSIGGRNSNEKLFF.

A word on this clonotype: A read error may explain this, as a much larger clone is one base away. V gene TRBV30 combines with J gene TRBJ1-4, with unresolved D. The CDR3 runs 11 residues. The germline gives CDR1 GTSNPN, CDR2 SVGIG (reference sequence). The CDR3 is CAWLAGLKVFF. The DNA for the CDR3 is TGTGCCTGGCTGGCGGGCCTAAAAGTGTTTTTT.

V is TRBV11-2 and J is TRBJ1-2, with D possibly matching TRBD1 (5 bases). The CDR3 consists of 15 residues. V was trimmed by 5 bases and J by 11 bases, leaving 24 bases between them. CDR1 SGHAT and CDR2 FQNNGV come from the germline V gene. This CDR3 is CASSRTSGRGYDYTF. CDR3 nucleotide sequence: TGTGCCAGCAGCCGTACTTCGGGGCGGGGCTATGATTACACCTTC.

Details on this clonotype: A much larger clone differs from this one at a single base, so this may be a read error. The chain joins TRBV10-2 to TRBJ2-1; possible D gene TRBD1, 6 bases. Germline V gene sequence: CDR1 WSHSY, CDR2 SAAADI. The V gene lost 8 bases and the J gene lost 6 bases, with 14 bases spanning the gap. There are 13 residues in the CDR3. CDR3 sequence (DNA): TGCGCCAGCGACCGCCCAGGGGCCAATGAGCAGTTCTTC. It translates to CASDRPGANEQFF.

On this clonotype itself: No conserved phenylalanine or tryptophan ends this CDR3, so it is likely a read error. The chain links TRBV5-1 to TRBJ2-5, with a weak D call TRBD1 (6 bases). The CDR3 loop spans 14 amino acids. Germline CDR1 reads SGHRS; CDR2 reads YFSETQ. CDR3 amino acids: CASSSTGYQGTQYL. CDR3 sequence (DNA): TGCGCCAGCAGCTCAACAGGGTACCAAGGGACCCAGTACCTC.